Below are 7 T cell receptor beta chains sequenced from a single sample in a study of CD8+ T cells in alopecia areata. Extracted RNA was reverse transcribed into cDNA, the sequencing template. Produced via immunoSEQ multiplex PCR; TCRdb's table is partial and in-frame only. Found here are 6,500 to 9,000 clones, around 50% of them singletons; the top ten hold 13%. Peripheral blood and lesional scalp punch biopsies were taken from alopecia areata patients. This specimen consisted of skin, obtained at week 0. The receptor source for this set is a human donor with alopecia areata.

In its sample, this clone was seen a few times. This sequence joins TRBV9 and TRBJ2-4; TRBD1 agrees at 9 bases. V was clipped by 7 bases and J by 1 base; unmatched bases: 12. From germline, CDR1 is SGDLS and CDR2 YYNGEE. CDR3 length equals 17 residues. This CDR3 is CASSGQGNAGAKNIQYF. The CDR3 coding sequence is TGTGCCAGCTCGGGACAGGGTAACGCGGGGGCCAAAAACATTCAGTACTTC.

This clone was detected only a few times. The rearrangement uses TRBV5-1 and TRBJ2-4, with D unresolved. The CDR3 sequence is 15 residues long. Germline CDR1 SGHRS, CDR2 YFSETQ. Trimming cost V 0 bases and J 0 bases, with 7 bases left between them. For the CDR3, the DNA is TGCGCCAGCAGCTTGGGACCCCAAGCCAAAAACATTCAGTACTTC. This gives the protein CASSLGPQAKNIQYF.

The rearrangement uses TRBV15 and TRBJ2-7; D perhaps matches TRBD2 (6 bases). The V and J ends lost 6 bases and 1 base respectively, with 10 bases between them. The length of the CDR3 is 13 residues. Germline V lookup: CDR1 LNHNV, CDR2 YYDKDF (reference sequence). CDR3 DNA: TGTGCCACCAGTTCCCGGGGGTCCTACGAGCAGTACTTC. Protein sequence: CATSSRGSYEQYF.

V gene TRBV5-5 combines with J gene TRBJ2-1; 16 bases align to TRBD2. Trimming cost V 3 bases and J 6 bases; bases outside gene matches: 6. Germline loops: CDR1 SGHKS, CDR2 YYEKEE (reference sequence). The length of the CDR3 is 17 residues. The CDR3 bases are TGTGCCAGCAGCTGGGGACTAGCGGGAGGGGGACGCAATGAGCAGTTCTTC. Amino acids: CASSWGLAGGGRNEQFF. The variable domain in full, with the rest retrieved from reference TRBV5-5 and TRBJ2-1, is DAGVTQSPTHLIKTRGQQVTLRCSPISGHKSVSWYQQVLGQGPQFIFQYYEKEERGRGNFPDRFSARQFPNYSSELNVNALLLGDSALYLCASSWGLAGGGRNEQFFGPGTRLTVL.

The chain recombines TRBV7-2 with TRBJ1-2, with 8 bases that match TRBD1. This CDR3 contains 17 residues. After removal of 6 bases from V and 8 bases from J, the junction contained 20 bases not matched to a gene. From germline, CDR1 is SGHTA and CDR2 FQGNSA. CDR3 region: CASRPPGQAPPLGGYTF. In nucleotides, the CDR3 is TGTGCCAGCAGACCACCGGGACAGGCCCCTCCACTGGGAGGCTACACCTTC.

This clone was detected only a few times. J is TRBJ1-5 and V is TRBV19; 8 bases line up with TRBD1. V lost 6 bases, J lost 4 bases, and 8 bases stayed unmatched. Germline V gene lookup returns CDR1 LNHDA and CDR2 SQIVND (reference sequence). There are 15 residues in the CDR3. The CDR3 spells CASRTGQVINQPQHF. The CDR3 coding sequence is TGTGCCAGTAGGACGGGACAGGTAATTAATCAGCCCCAGCATTTT. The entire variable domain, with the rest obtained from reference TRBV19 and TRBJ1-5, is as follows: DGGITQSPKYLFRKEGQNVTLSCEQNLNHDAMYWYRQDPGQGLRLIYYSQIVNDFQKGDIAEGYSVSREKKESFPLTVTSAQKNPTAFYLCASRTGQVINQPQHFGDGTRLSIL.

Here the CDR3 reads CASSIATVGNQPQHF. In nucleotides, the CDR3 is TGTGCCAGTAGTATAGCCACGGTAGGCAATCAGCCCCAGCATTTT. This chain uses TRBV19 with TRBJ1-5, with D unclear. The CDR3 has 15 residues. Germline V gene lookup returns CDR1 LNHDA and CDR2 SQIVND (reference sequence). V lost 1 base, J lost 2 bases, and 9 bases lay in between.